Presented here are 32 T cell receptor beta chains from one specimen sequenced in a study of response to subunit inactivated influenza vaccine (dated by TCRdb to about 2018). Library creation used RT-PCR. The run used an Illumina HiSeq 2500. The raw public data were reprocessed by TCRdb itself: fastp quality trimming at Q25, MiXCR clonotype calling, in-frame beta chains only. For every CDR3 protein sequence, its rows merge into one entry that carries the most common genes and DNA. The sample table holds about 530,000 distinct CDR3 sequences, of which about 10% were seen once. The ten largest clonotypes hold about 10% of the sample. This material consisted of PBMCs from blood, taken on the day of vaccination. These TCRs come from a man aged 45 to 65 who received an inactivated influenza vaccine. Donor details come from another sample of the same person, matched by shared clones.

This clonotype was seen repeatedly, ten times or more. V gene TRBV20-1 combines with J gene TRBJ2-1; possible D gene TRBD2, 6 bases. This CDR3 has 15 residues. The V gene lost 8 bases and the J gene lost 8 bases, with 25 bases spanning the gap. Germline V gene lookup returns CDR1 DFQATT and CDR2 SNEGSKA (reference sequence). CDR3 sequence: CSYIHGVGSEDEQFF. The CDR3 nucleotides are TGCAGTTACATCCATGGGGTCGGGAGCGAGGATGAGCAGTTCTTC.

This clonotype was counted many times. This CDR3 is CASSPGTGSFDGYTF. The CDR3 bases are TGTGCCAGCTCCCCCGGGACAGGCTCCTTCGATGGCTACACCTTC. V gene TRBV18 combines with J gene TRBJ1-2; 8 bases fit TRBD1. This CDR3 is 15 amino acids long. The V and J ends lost 6 bases and 6 bases, in that order; junction bases with no gene match: 12. CDR1 KGHSH and CDR2 LQKENI come from the germline V gene.

This clonotype was counted a few times. The chain carries TRBV4-1 and TRBJ1-2; 10 bases agree with TRBD1. Unmatched junction bases numbered 6, after V lost 0 bases and J lost 5 bases. This CDR3 region has 16 residues. Germline CDR1 MGHRA, CDR2 YSYEKL. CDR3 amino acids: CASSQDLGQGGYGYTF. The CDR3 nucleotides are TGCGCCAGCAGCCAAGATCTAGGACAGGGGGGATATGGCTACACCTTC.

The rearrangement uses TRBV4-1 and TRBJ2-3, with D perhaps TRBD2 (6 bases). Deletions cut 4 bases from V and 0 bases from J, with 11 bases between. The CDR3 totals 15 residues. Looked up from germline, CDR1 is MGHRA and CDR2 is YSYEKL. Here the CDR3 DNA reads TGCGCCAGCAGCCTGGTAGCGGAAAGCACAGATACGCAGTATTTT. It encodes CASSLVAESTDTQYF.

The sample holds a few counts of this clonotype. The chain recombines TRBV7-2 with TRBJ2-5, with a tentative D call TRBD2 (5 bases). The V gene's germline CDR1 is SGHTA and CDR2 FQGNSA. The CDR3 extends over 13 amino acids. Trimming took off 5 bases at V and 5 bases at J, with 12 bases between the two ends. The CDR3 bases are TGTGCCAGCAGCCGAACTAGTTTGGAGACCCAGTACTTC. Translated, it gives CASSRTSLETQYF.

This clonotype was counted ten times or more. The V and J genes are TRBV4-3 and TRBJ1-1; D is ambiguous. The length of the CDR3 is 16 residues. Per germline, CDR1 LGHNA and CDR2 YSLEER. Deletions cut 0 bases from V and 1 base from J, with 12 bases between. As DNA, the CDR3 is TGCGCCAGCAGCCAAGAATTCGTACCAGGGAACACTGAAGCTTTCTTT. This gives the protein CASSQEFVPGNTEAFF.

V usage is TRBV12-5 and J usage is TRBJ2-1, with TRBD2 matching over 11 bases. Germline V gene sequence: CDR1 LGHNT, CDR2 FRNRAP. Losses at the gene ends were 6 bases for V and 7 bases for J; bases not matched to a gene: 11. CDR3 size: 16 residues. CDR3 bases: TGTGCTAGTGGATCCGGACTAGCGGGCCTTTCGAATGAGCAGTTCTTC. Amino acid sequence: CASGSGLAGLSNEQFF.

This clonotype was seen many times. This chain uses TRBV7-6 with TRBJ1-6; 9 bases agree with TRBD1. The ends lost 4 bases at V and 8 bases at J; junction bases unmatched: 9. Germline CDR1 reads SGHVS; CDR2 reads FNYEAQ. CDR3 length: 16 residues. The CDR3 sequence: CASSSRGDRVHSPLHF. The CDR3, as DNA: TGTGCCAGCAGCTCAAGAGGGGACAGGGTCCATTCACCCCTCCACTTT.

The CDR3 region is CASRRGSDTGELFF. The CDR3 nucleotides are TGCGCCAGCAGGCGGGGCAGTGACACCGGGGAGCTGTTTTTT. The rearrangement uses TRBV5-1 and TRBJ2-2; possibly TRBD2 for D (6 bases). With 5 bases removed from V and 3 bases from J, the gap between germline ends came to 11 bases. The germline gives CDR1 SGHRS, CDR2 YFSETQ. CDR3 length equals 14 residues.

This chain connects TRBV7-8 to TRBJ2-7; TRBD1 matches 7 bases. The ends lost 4 bases at V and 6 bases at J; junction bases unmatched: 6. CDR1 is SGHVS, CDR2 FQNEAQ, per germline. The CDR3 length is 13 residues. The CDR3 here is CASSSHRGREQYF. The CDR3 DNA is TGTGCCAGCAGCTCTCACAGGGGACGCGAGCAGTACTTC.

This clonotype was observed a handful of times. The chain uses TRBV5-1 and TRBJ2-5; 8 bases line up with TRBD1. Germline trimming cut 0 bases from V and 4 bases from J; bases unmatched to any gene: 5. Germline V lookup: CDR1 SGHRS, CDR2 YFSETQ. This CDR3 has 15 amino acids. CDR3 nucleotides: TGCGCCAGCAGCTTGGCCGACAGGGGAGGAGAGACCCAGTACTTC. Protein product: CASSLADRGGETQYF. Full variable domain (remainder filled in from reference TRBV5-1 and TRBJ2-5): KAGVTQTPRYLIKTRGQQVTLSCSPISGHRSVSWYQQTPGQGLQFLFEYFSETQRNKGNFPGRFSGRQFSNSRSEMNVSTLELGDSALYLCASSLADRGGETQYFGPGTRLLVL.

This clonotype has a handful of counts. The chain is built from TRBV29-1 and TRBJ2-7; 9 bases map to TRBD1. V lost 1 base to trimming and J lost 3 bases; unmatched junction nucleotides: 10. The germline CDR1 and CDR2 sequences are SQVTM and ANQGSEA. This CDR3 has 16 residues. The CDR3 DNA sequence: TGCAGCGTTGAAGCCCACTCCGGGACAGGGAACTACGAGCAGTACTTC. It is translated as CSVEAHSGTGNYEQYF.

The rearrangement uses TRBV3-1 and TRBJ2-5; 10 nucleotides match TRBD1. Unmatched junction bases numbered 5, after V lost 7 bases and J lost 0 bases. This CDR3 has 15 residues. Germline CDR1 LGHDT, CDR2 YNNKEL (reference sequence). The CDR3 loop reads CASKPGQGYQETQYF. The CDR3 DNA reads TGTGCCAGCAAACCGGGACAGGGGTACCAAGAGACCCAGTACTTC.

This clonotype occurred many times. The CDR3 reads CSARQGANYGYTF. The CDR3 bases are TGCAGTGCCAGACAGGGGGCGAACTATGGCTACACCTTC. This chain uses TRBV20-1 with TRBJ1-2; 10 nucleotides agree with TRBD1. Trimming removed 6 bases from V and 2 bases from J; junction bases left unmatched: 3. Germline loops: CDR1 DFQATT, CDR2 SNEGSKA (reference sequence). The CDR3 loop spans 13 amino acids.

This chain uses TRBV5-6 with TRBJ2-3, with D unresolved. Germline CDR1 SGHDT, CDR2 YYEEEE. Trimming pared 1 base from V and 1 base from J, leaving 10 bases between. CDR3 size: 15 residues. The CDR3 nucleotides read TGTGCCAGCAGCTTGCAGATTGGGGGCACAGATACGCAGTATTTT. Residues: CASSLQIGGTDTQYF.

This clonotype was counted only a few times. The gene calls are TRBV12-3 or TRBV12-4 and TRBJ2-1; tentative D call: TRBD1 (5 bases). Between the trimmed V and J ends, which lost 6 bases and 0 bases, there was a span of 12 bases. The CDR3 extends over 15 amino acids. In nucleotides, the CDR3 is TGTGCCAGCAGCAAGACAGAGAGCTCCTACAATGAGCAGTTCTTC. Translation gives CASSKTESSYNEQFF.

This clonotype was detected a few times. The chain uses TRBV6-1 and TRBJ2-2, with D possibly matching TRBD2 (6 bases). The ends were cut back, 8 bases at V and 5 bases at J, with 15 bases in the middle. The germline gives CDR1 MNHNS, CDR2 SASEGT. The CDR3 is made up of 14 amino acids. CDR3 nucleotides: TGTGCCAGCTTGGGTCAGGGAGGAACCGGGGAGCTGTTTTTT. This codes for CASLGQGGTGELFF.

This clonotype was found a few times. The chain links TRBV10-3 to TRBJ1-5, with D possibly being TRBD1 (6 bases). Trimming cost V 2 bases and J 5 bases, with 13 bases left between them. Germline CDR1 ENHRY, CDR2 SYGVKD. This CDR3 contains 15 residues. The CDR3 coding sequence is TGTGCCATCAGTGAGAACAGGGAAAGGCATCAGCCCCAGCATTTT. This sequence encodes CAISENRERHQPQHF.

In its sample, this clonotype was seen a few times. The chain uses TRBV28 and TRBJ1-6; TRBD1 is a possible D gene (6 bases). The germline V gene encodes CDR1 MDHEN and CDR2 SYDVKM. The CDR3 spans 16 residues. Trimming took 3 bases from V and 7 from J, leaving 16 bases between them. CDR3 DNA sequence: TGTGCCAGCAGTTTTCGTACAGGGCCCTTAAATTCACCCCTCCACTTT. Amino acids: CASSFRTGPLNSPLHF.

This clonotype was seen a handful of times. This chain connects TRBV6-5 to TRBJ1-4; TRBD1 aligns across 8 bases. The CDR3 has 15 amino acids. In germline, CDR1 is MNHEY, CDR2 SVGAGI. J lost 8 bases, V lost 4 bases, and 9 bases had no gene match. CDR3 protein: CASSLVQGAREKLFF. The CDR3 coding sequence is TGTGCCAGCAGTTTAGTCCAGGGGGCGAGAGAAAAACTGTTTTTT.

Only a few counts were recorded for this clonotype. The chain is built from TRBV20-1 and TRBJ2-7; 10 nucleotides align to TRBD2. The V and J ends lost 3 bases and 2 bases, in that order; junction bases with no gene match: 4. The CDR3 extends over 14 amino acids. Germline CDR1 and CDR2: DFQATT and SNEGSKA (reference sequence). The CDR3 loop is CSARALAGAYEQYF. CDR3 in DNA: TGCAGTGCTAGGGCTCTAGCGGGAGCCTACGAGCAGTACTTC.

In its sample, this clonotype was seen a few times. The chain carries TRBV4-3 and TRBJ2-3; 7 nucleotides agree with TRBD2. The CDR3 is made up of 19 amino acids. J lost 2 bases, V lost 3 bases, and 17 bases had no gene match. Germline V gives CDR1 LGHNA, CDR2 YSLEER. The CDR3 DNA sequence: TGCGCCAGCAGCCAGGGGGGGGTGAACCCTGAAAGACCCACAGATACGCAGTATTTT. Its translation is CASSQGGVNPERPTDTQYF.

This clonotype has at least ten counts. The junction does not match germline at one end; this may be a read error. This rearrangement joins TRBV29-1 to TRBJ2-5; TRBD2 is a possible D gene (5 bases). The CDR3 runs to 12 residues. CDR1 and CDR2 from the germline V gene are SQVTM and ANQGSEA. The CDR3 nucleotides are TGCAGCGTTGGAGGGCTCCAACAGACCCAGTACTTC. This gives the protein CSVGGLQQTQYF.

The chain couples TRBV5-6 to TRBJ1-2; 12 bases map to TRBD1. Germline CDR1 reads SGHDT; CDR2 reads YYEEEE. The CDR3 is 15 amino acids. V lost 3 bases, J lost 7 bases, and 7 bases stayed unmatched. CDR3 protein: CASSSTGTGGVGYTF. The CDR3 DNA reads as TGTGCCAGCAGCTCGACCGGGACAGGGGGCGTTGGCTACACCTTC.

This clonotype appeared a few times. This chain joins TRBV28 and TRBJ1-5; D unresolved. CDR3 size: 13 residues. Germline CDR1 MDHEN, CDR2 SYDVKM. V was cut by 2 bases and J by 3 bases, with 5 bases left in between. Here the CDR3 reads CASSLLPNQPQHF. The CDR3 nucleotides read TGTGCCAGCAGTTTACTCCCCAATCAGCCCCAGCATTTT.

This clonotype was observed a few times. The chain links TRBV29-1 to TRBJ1-4, with a weak D call TRBD1 (6 bases). The CDR3 has 13 amino acids. Germline assignment: CDR1 SQVTM and CDR2 ANQGSEA. Between the trimmed V and J ends, which lost 7 bases and 3 bases, there was a span of 12 bases. The CDR3 DNA reads as TGCAGCGCCCTGACAGGTGCTAATGAAAAACTGTTTTTT. Protein: CSALTGANEKLFF.

Only a few counts were recorded for this clonotype. The V gene is TRBV2, the J gene TRBJ2-1, with 9 bases matching TRBD2. Germline values: CDR1 SNHLY, CDR2 FYNNEI. The CDR3 runs to 14 residues. J gave up 6 bases and V 6 bases, and 6 bases lay outside the gene matches. CDR3 residues: CASSNLAGANEQFF. The DNA of the CDR3 is TGTGCCAGCAGCAATTTAGCGGGAGCCAATGAGCAGTTCTTC.

This sequence joins TRBV7-2 and TRBJ2-1; the match to TRBD2 covers 7 bases. After removal of 10 bases from V and 1 base from J, the junction contained 10 bases not matched to a gene. The CDR3 is 15 residues long. Germline values: CDR1 SGHTA, CDR2 FQGNSA. In DNA form, the CDR3 reads TGTGCCACAGCGGTCGGGGGGACGTCCTACAATGAGCAGTTCTTC. Protein: CATAVGGTSYNEQFF.

The chain recombines TRBV6-2 or TRBV6-3 with TRBJ2-7; a weak D match, TRBD2 (5 bases). The germline CDR1 and CDR2 sequences are MNHEY and SVGEGT. Trimming removed 7 bases at V and 4 bases at J, with 17 bases between. The CDR3 runs 14 residues. The CDR3 is CASTHPDWGYEQYF. CDR3 nucleotides: TGTGCCAGCACCCACCCGGACTGGGGTTACGAGCAGTACTTC.

This clonotype was seen many times. V and J are TRBV5-5 and TRBJ2-1; D possibly corresponds to TRBD2 (5 bases). CDR3 length: 17 amino acids. V dropped 0 bases and J dropped 0 bases, with 13 bases sitting between them. Germline V CDR1 and CDR2: SGHKS, YYEKEE (reference sequence). The CDR3 sequence is CASSLASLGSSYNEQFF. CDR3 DNA sequence: TGTGCCAGCAGCTTGGCTTCGTTGGGGAGCTCCTACAATGAGCAGTTCTTC.

In its sample, this clonotype was seen many times. The chain is built from TRBV10-3 and TRBJ2-6; perhaps D is TRBD1 or TRBD2 (5 bases each). V lost 11 bases, J lost 1 base, and 21 bases lay in between. CDR3 length: 17 amino acids. Germline loops: CDR1 ENHRY, CDR2 SYGVKD. CDR3 residues: CASGAGKVSSGANVLTF. In DNA, the CDR3 is TGTGCCTCCGGGGCAGGGAAGGTCTCGTCTGGGGCCAACGTCCTGACTTTC.

This clonotype was observed a few times. This rearrangement joins TRBV5-1 to TRBJ1-1, with 7 bases lining up with TRBD1. Trimming removed 0 bases from V and 0 bases from J; junction bases left unmatched: 2. This CDR3 contains 15 residues. CDR1 is SGHRS, CDR2 YFSETQ, per germline. Here the CDR3 DNA reads TGCGCCAGCAGCTTGGAGGGACAGATGAACACTGAAGCTTTCTTT. This gives the protein CASSLEGQMNTEAFF.